This T cell receptor (beta chain) was retrieved from a study of blood T cell repertoires in COVID-19. V gave up 0 bases and J gave up 6 bases, with 11 bases separating them. This CDR3 is 14 amino acids long. The germline V gene has CDR1 SGHRS and CDR2 YFSETQ. This table comes from immunoSEQ multiplex PCR, and its TCRdb copy is limited to in-frame clones, with some not included. This sample has 86,000 or so clones; 90% to 95% occur once, and the top ten carry more than 4%. The chain employs TRBV5-1 and TRBJ2-3; no firm D call. The material sequenced was peripheral blood. This TCR was recovered from a human donor with active COVID-19. The donor label of this sample is uncertain. The CDR3 DNA follows: TGCGCCAGCAGCTTGGTCACGGTCGGGGATACGCAGTATTTT. It yields the protein CASSLVTVGDTQYF.